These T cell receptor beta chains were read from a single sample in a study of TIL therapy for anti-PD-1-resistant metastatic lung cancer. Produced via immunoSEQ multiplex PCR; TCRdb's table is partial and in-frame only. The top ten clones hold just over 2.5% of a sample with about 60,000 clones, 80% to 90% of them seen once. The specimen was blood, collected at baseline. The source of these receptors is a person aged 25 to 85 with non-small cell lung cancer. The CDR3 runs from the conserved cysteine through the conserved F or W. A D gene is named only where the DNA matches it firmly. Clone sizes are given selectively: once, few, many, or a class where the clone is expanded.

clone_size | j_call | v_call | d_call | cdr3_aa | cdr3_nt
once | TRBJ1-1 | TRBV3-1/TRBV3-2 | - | CASSHGRGTEAFF | TGTGCCAGCAGCCATGGGAGGGGCACTGAAGCTTTCTTT
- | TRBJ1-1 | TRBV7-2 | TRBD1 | CASSFSQGASTEAFF | TGTGCCAGCAGCTTCTCCCAGGGGGCTTCCACTGAAGCTTTCTTT
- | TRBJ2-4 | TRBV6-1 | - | CASSEGSAKNIQYF | TGTGCCAGCAGTGAAGGATCGGCCAAAAACATTCAGTACTTC
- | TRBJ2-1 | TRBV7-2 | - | CASSIDPNYNEQFF | TGTGCCAGCAGCATCGACCCTAACTACAATGAGCAGTTCTTC
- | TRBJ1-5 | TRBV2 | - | CASSAAGSPGPQHF | TGTGCCAGCAGTGCGGCGGGATCCCCGGGGCCCCAGCATTTT
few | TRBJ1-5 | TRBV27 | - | CASSDTGRQPQHF | TGTGCCAGCAGCGATACAGGGAGGCAGCCCCAGCATTTT
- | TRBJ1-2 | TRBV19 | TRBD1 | CASSMDRGPLSGYTF | TGTGCCAGTAGTATGGACAGGGGGCCCTTAAGCGGCTACACCTTC
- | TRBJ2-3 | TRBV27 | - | CASSYTGGRTSTDTQYF | TGTGCCAGCAGTTATACCGGGGGGCGGACTAGCACAGATACGCAGTATTTT
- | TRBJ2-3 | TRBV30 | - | CATTPWRSGGTDTQYF | TGTGCCACAACTCCCTGGCGCTCCGGGGGCACAGATACGCAGTATTTT
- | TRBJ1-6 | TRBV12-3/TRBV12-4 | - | CASSTDYNSPLHF | TGTGCCAGCAGTACCGATTATAATTCACCCCTCCACTTT
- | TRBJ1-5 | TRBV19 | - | CASSPTGNQPQHF | TGTGCCAGTAGTCCAACGGGCAATCAGCCCCAGCATTTT
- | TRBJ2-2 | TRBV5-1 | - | CASSGATGGAGELFF | TGCGCCAGCAGCGGGGCAACAGGGGGGGCCGGGGAGCTGTTTTTT
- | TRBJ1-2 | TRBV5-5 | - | CASSLGGGQSWGYGYTF | TGTGCCAGCAGCTTGGGGGGAGGACAGTCCTGGGGCTATGGCTACACCTTC
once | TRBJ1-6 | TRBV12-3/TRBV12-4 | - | CASSSDGAPGLHF | TGTGCCAGCAGCTCCGATGGGGCTCCGGGACTCCACTTT
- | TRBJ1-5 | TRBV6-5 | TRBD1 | CASMNGTGFLVAQHF | TGTGCCAGCATGAACGGGACAGGCTTTCTCGTCGCCCAGCATTTT